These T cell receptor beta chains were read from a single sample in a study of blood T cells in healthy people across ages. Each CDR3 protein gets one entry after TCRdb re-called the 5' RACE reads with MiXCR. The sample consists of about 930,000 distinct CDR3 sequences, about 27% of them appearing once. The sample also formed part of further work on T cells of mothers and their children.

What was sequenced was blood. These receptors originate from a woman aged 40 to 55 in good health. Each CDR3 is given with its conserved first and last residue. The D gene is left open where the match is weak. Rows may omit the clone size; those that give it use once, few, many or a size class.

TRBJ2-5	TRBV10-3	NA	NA	CAIREGVSQETQYF	TGTGCCATCAGGGAAGGCGTCAGCCAAGAGACCCAGTACTTC
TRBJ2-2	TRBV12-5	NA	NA	CASGSGLNTGELFF	TGTGCTAGTGGTTCAGGGCTAAACACCGGGGAGCTGTTTTTT
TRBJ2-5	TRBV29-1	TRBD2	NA	CSVQGLAGVNEQYF	TGCAGCGTCCAAGGGCTAGCGGGGGTTAATGAGCAGTACTTC
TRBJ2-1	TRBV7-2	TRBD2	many	CASSPSGGVYEQFF	TGTGCCAGCAGCCCTAGCGGGGGGGTTTATGAGCAGTTCTTC
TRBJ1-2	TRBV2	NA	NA	CASSGGILDGYTF	TGTGCCAGCAGCGGAGGGATTTTAGATGGCTACACCTTC
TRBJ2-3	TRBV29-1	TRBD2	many	CSVDGTSGGDTDTQYF	TGCAGCGTTGATGGGACTAGCGGGGGTGACACAGATACGCAGTATTTT
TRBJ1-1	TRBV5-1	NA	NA	CASSLGEAVGRTEAFF	TGCGCCAGCAGCTTGGGAGAGGCCGTGGGAAGAACTGAAGCTTTCTTT
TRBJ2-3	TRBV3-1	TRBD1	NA	CASSQGTASTDAQYF	TGTGCCAGCAGCCAGGGGACAGCATCCACAGACGCGCAGTATTTT
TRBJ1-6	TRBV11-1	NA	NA	CASSLQEANNSPLHF	TGTGCCAGCAGCTTACAGGAGGCGAATAATTCACCCCTCCACTTT
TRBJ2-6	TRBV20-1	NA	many	CSARVPGANVLTF	TGCAGTGCTAGAGTACCTGGGGCCAACGTCCTGACTTTC
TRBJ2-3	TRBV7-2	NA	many	CASILPGLSTQYF	TGTGCCAGCATTCTACCTGGCCTCTCTACGCAGTATTTT
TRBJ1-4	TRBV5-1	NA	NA	CASSLEGGWSEKRFF	TGCGCCAGCAGCTTGGAGGGAGGATGGTCGGAAAAACGGTTTTTT
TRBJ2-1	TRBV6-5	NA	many	CASSYSKQNNNEQFF	TGTGCCAGCAGTTACTCGAAGCAGAATAACAATGAGCAGTTCTTC
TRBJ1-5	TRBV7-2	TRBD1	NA	CASSEQGVINQPQHF	TGCGCCAGCAGTGAACAGGGGGTGATAAATCAGCCCCAGCATTTT
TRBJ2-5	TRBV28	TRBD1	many	CASSPLEQGETQYF	TGTGCCAGCAGTCCACTTGAACAGGGGGAGACCCAGTACTTC
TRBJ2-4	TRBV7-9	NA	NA	CASSHVRGTFSNEQYF	TGTGCCAGCAGCCATGTTCGGGGGACGTTTAGCAATGAGCAGTACTTC
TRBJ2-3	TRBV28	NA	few	CASTQGAGGASSTDTQYF	TGTGCCAGCACCCAGGGGGCGGGGGGCGCTTCTAGCACAGATACGCAGTATTTT
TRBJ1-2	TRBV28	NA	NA	CASRPDGMTYGYTF	TGTGCCAGCAGACCAGATGGGATGACTTATGGCTACACCTTC
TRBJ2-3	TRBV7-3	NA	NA	CASSLTGAVSTDTQYF	TGTGCCAGCAGCTTAACGGGAGCGGTCAGCACAGATACGCAGTATTTT
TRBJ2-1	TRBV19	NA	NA	CASRFNGNEQFF	TGTGCCAGTAGGTTTAATGGCAATGAGCAGTTCTTC
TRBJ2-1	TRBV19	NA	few	CASSVRWEQFF	TGTGCCAGTAGTGTCAGGTGGGAGCAGTTCTTC
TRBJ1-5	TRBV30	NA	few	CAWSTGNQPQHF	TGTGCCTGGAGTACAGGTAATCAGCCCCAGCATTTT
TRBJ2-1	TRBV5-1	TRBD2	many	CASSSAGSAGGGLYNEQFF	TGCGCCAGCAGCTCGGCGGGATCAGCGGGGGGGGGCCTCTACAATGAGCAGTTCTTC
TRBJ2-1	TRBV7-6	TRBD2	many	CASSLAGGLGNEQFF	TGTGCCAGCAGCTTAGCCGGGGGGTTAGGCAATGAGCAGTTCTTC
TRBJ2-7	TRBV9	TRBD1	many	CASSPRQGPYEQYF	TGTGCCAGCAGCCCCCGACAGGGCCCCTACGAGCAGTACTTC
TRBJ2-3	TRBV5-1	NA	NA	CASSLVPAGSPTDTQYF	TGCGCCAGCAGCTTGGTTCCCGCCGGAAGCCCCACAGATACGCAGTATTTT
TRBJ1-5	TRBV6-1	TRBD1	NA	CASSGSGGAGQPQHF	TGTGCCAGCAGTGGTTCAGGGGGCGCTGGGCAGCCCCAGCATTTT
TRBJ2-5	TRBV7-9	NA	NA	CASSLNHRITYQETQYF	TGTGCCAGCAGCTTAAATCACAGGATTACTTACCAAGAGACCCAGTACTTC
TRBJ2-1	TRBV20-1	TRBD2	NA	CSARAPSGSYNEQFF	TGCAGTGCTAGAGCCCCTAGCGGGTCCTACAATGAGCAGTTCTTC
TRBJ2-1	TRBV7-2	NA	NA	CASSLERGPDEQFF	TGTGCCAGCAGCTTAGAACGGGGGCCCGATGAGCAGTTCTTC
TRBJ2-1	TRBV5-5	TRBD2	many	CASSSTSGGREQFF	TGTGCCAGCAGCTCCACTAGCGGGGGAAGAGAGCAGTTCTTC
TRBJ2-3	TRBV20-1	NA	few	CSARGHQADTQYF	TGCAGTGCTAGAGGCCACCAGGCAGATACGCAGTATTTT
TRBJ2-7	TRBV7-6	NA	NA	CASTLGQGYF	TGTGCCAGCACCTTGGGGCAGGGGTACTTC
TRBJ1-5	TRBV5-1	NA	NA	CASSPTGGQINQPQHF	TGCGCCAGCAGCCCAACTGGGGGGCAGATCAATCAGCCCCAGCATTTT
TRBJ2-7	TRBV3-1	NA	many	CASSPEGHEQYF	TGTGCCAGCAGCCCCGAGGGCCACGAGCAGTACTTC
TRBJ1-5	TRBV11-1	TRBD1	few	CASSLERGQLNQPQHF	TGTGCCAGCAGCTTAGAACGGGGACAGCTCAATCAGCCCCAGCATTTT
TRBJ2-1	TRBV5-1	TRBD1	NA	CASSSSGTVGSYNEQFF	TGCGCCAGCAGCTCCTCAGGGACAGTTGGGTCCTACAATGAGCAGTTCTTC
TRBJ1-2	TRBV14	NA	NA	CASSQVGGLGYTF	TGTGCCAGCAGCCAAGTGGGGGGCCTTGGCTACACCTTC
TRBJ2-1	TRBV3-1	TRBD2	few	CASSQGAGGPRGGNEQFF	TGTGCCAGCAGCCAAGGCGCGGGGGGCCCGAGAGGGGGGAATGAGCAGTTCTTC
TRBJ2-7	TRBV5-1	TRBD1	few	CASSLQSQGAGEQYF	TGCGCCAGCAGCTTGCAGTCGCAGGGGGCCGGCGAGCAGTACTTC
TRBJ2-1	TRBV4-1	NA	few	CASSQEGIEQFF	TGCGCCAGCAGCCAAGAGGGCATCGAGCAGTTCTTC
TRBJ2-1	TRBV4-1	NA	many	CASSQASLPGNEQFF	TGCGCCAGCAGCCAAGCTAGCTTGCCTGGCAATGAGCAGTTCTTC
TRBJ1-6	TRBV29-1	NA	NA	CSVADRFAGISPLHF	TGCAGCGTTGCCGACAGGTTCGCCGGGATTTCACCCCTCCACTTT
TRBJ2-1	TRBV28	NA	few	CASSSLRGTESYNEQFF	TGTGCCAGCAGTTCCCTCCGGGGGACAGAGTCCTACAATGAGCAGTTCTTC
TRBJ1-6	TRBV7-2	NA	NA	CASSPWAVGQHRNSPLHF	TGTGCCAGCAGCCCGTGGGCCGTCGGACAGCATCGCAATTCACCCCTCCACTTT
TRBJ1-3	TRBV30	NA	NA	CACETGSGNTIYF	TGTGCCTGTGAGACTGGATCTGGAAACACCATATATTTT